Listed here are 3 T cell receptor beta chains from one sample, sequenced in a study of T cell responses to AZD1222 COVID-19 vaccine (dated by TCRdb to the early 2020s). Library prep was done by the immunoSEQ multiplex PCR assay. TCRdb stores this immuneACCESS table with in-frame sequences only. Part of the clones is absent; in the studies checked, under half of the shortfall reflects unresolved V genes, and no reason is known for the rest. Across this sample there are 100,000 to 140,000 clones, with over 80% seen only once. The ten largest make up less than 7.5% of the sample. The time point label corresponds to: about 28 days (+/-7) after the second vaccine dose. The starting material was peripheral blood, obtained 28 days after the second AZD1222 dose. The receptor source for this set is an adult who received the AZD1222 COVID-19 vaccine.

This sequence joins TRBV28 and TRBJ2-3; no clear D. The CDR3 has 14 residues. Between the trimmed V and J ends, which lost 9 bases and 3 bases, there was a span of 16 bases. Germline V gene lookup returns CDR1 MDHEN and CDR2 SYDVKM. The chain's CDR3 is CASNPRFFTDTQYF. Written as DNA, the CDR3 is TGTGCCAGTAACCCGAGGTTTTTTACAGATACGCAGTATTTT.

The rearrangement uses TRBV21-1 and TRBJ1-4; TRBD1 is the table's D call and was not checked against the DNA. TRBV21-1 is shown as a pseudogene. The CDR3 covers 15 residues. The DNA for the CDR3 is TGTGCCAGCAGCCCCCTAGGGGATCCTAATGAAAAACTGTTTTTT. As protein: CASSPLGDPNEKLFF.

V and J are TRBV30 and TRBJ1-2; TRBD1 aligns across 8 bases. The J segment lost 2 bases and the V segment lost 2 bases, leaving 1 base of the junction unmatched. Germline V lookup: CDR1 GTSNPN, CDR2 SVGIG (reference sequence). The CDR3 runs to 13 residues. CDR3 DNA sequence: TGTGCCTGGAGTTACAGGGGGAACTATGGCTACACCTTC. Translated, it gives CAWSYRGNYGYTF.